Shown below are 28 T cell receptor beta chains from a single sample sequenced in a study of Graves' ophthalmopathy and Graves' hyperthyroidism. TCR beta CDR3 amplification used RNA transcripts. The library came from an HTBI-primed first-round RT-PCR and a second-round multiplex PCR. MiXCR, run by TCRdb on the multiplex PCR reads, gives a single entry per CDR3 protein. The sample has roughly 350,000 distinct CDR3 sequences; roughly a sixth are singletons. The sample taken for sequencing was peripheral blood. These TCRs come from an adult woman with stable Graves' hyperthyroidism.

This clonotype was picked up many times. The gene calls are TRBV29-1 and TRBJ1-2, with a tentative D call TRBD1 (5 bases). V dropped 4 bases and J dropped 7 bases, with 19 bases sitting between them. CDR3 length equals 14 residues. Germline V CDR1 and CDR2: SQVTM, ANQGSEA. Here the CDR3 reads CSVGVLGEMGGYTF. The CDR3 nucleotides read TGCAGCGTTGGCGTTTTAGGGGAGATGGGTGGCTACACCTTC.

This clonotype has a count of ten or more. The chain links TRBV27 to TRBJ2-5; D is undetermined. In germline, CDR1 is MNHEY, CDR2 SMNVEV (reference sequence). CDR3 length: 13 amino acids. Trimming left V 0 bases short and J 3 bases short, with 5 bases between. CDR3 nucleotides: TGTGCCAGCAGTTTATCGTCCGAAGAGACCCAGTACTTC. This sequence encodes CASSLSSEETQYF.

This clonotype was counted ten times or more. The chain uses TRBV28 and TRBJ2-2; 9 bases fit TRBD2. Germline CDR1 reads MDHEN; CDR2 reads SYDVKM. CDR3 size: 14 residues. Germline trimming cut 5 bases from V and 7 bases from J; bases unmatched to any gene: 5. The CDR3 DNA sequence: TGTGCCAGCAGTCAAGCGGGAGGCTACGGGGAGCTGTTTTTT. Protein product: CASSQAGGYGELFF. The variable domain in full, completed from reference TRBV28 and TRBJ2-2, reads DVKVTQSSRYLVKRTGEKVFLECVQDMDHENMFWYRQDPGLGLRLIYFSYDVKMKEKGDIPEGYSVSREKKERFSLILESASTNQTSMYLCASSQAGGYGELFFGEGSRLTVL.

This clonotype was seen repeatedly, ten times or more. The CDR3 coding sequence is TGTGCCAGCAGTCAAGGACTAGCGGGAGGGTCAGAGACCCAGTACTTC. Encoded protein: CASSQGLAGGSETQYF. The chain links TRBV28 to TRBJ2-5; 15 nucleotides line up with TRBD2. CDR3 size: 16 residues. Losses at the gene ends were 5 bases for V and 4 bases for J; bases not matched to a gene: 5. Germline V gene lookup returns CDR1 MDHEN and CDR2 SYDVKM.

This clonotype was seen at least ten times. V and J are TRBV11-1 and TRBJ1-3; 7 bases line up with TRBD1. V lost 4 bases, J lost 0 bases, and 3 bases stayed unmatched. The CDR3 is made up of 15 amino acids. Germline V gives CDR1 SGHAT, CDR2 FQDESV (reference sequence). The chain's CDR3 is CASSWDRSSGNTIYF. CDR3 coding DNA: TGTGCCAGCAGCTGGGACAGAAGCTCTGGAAACACCATATATTTT.

This clonotype was detected a few times. V gene TRBV6-2 or TRBV6-3 combines with J gene TRBJ1-2; 7 nucleotides match TRBD1. V shed 11 bases and J 0 bases; nucleotides not matched to a gene: 3. The CDR3 loop spans 12 amino acids. Germline V gene lookup returns CDR1 MNHEY and CDR2 SVGEGT. The CDR3 sequence is CAVTGTNYGYTF. The CDR3 DNA reads as TGTGCCGTGACAGGGACTAACTATGGCTACACCTTC.

In this sample, this clonotype turned up many times. The CDR3 protein is CASSLGAGQTYEQYF. The DNA for the CDR3 is TGCGCCAGCAGCTTGGGCGCGGGACAGACCTACGAGCAGTACTTC. The chain couples TRBV5-1 to TRBJ2-7; tentatively, D is TRBD1 (7 bases). Germline loops: CDR1 SGHRS, CDR2 YFSETQ. The CDR3 covers 15 residues. V gave up 0 bases and J gave up 2 bases, with 12 bases separating them.

This clonotype has ten or more counts. The chain couples TRBV6-5 to TRBJ1-2; 8 bases are a match to TRBD1. The CDR3 is 16 residues long. J gave up 7 bases and V 2 bases, and 12 bases lay outside the gene matches. CDR1 MNHEY and CDR2 SVGAGI come from the germline V gene. CDR3 residues: CASSYEVAGGVSGYTF. For the CDR3, the DNA is TGTGCCAGCAGTTACGAAGTGGCAGGGGGCGTTTCTGGCTACACCTTC.

The genes are TRBV6-5 and TRBJ2-7, with D perhaps TRBD2 (7 bases). Trimming took off 2 bases at V and 5 bases at J, with 16 bases between the two ends. CDR3 length: 15 residues. The germline V gene has CDR1 MNHEY and CDR2 SVGAGI. This CDR3 is CASSYRGAEEHEQYF. DNA for the CDR3: TGTGCCAGCAGTTACCGGGGGGCTGAGGAGCACGAGCAGTACTTC.

This clonotype was detected many times. This chain uses TRBV29-1 with TRBJ2-5; tentatively, D is TRBD1 (6 bases). The CDR3 is 13 amino acids. V was trimmed by 5 bases and J by 5 bases, leaving 15 bases between them. Germline CDR1 reads SQVTM; CDR2 reads ANQGSEA. The CDR3: CSVPQGKVETQYF. CDR3 coding DNA: TGCAGCGTTCCTCAGGGGAAAGTGGAGACCCAGTACTTC. The full variable domain, rest sourced from reference TRBV29-1 and TRBJ2-5, is SAVISQKPSRDICQRGTSLTIQCQVDSQVTMMFWYRQQPGQSLTLIATANQGSEATYESGFVIDKFPISRPNLTFSTLTVSNMSPEDSSIYLCSVPQGKVETQYFGPGTRLLVL.

This clonotype was counted between two and nine times. This chain's CDR3 is CASSIRVGQPQHF. The CDR3 nucleotides are TGTGCCAGTAGTATCAGGGTTGGGCAGCCCCAGCATTTT. The gene calls are TRBV19 and TRBJ1-5; tentatively, D is TRBD1 (5 bases). The CDR3 totals 13 residues. Between the trimmed V and J ends, which lost 3 bases and 7 bases, there was a span of 10 bases. Germline V gives CDR1 LNHDA, CDR2 SQIVND (reference sequence).

This clonotype was seen repeatedly, ten times or more. The chain combines TRBV2 with TRBJ2-2; D is undetermined. V shed 5 bases and J shed 4 bases, with 5 bases lying between them. Per germline, CDR1 SNHLY and CDR2 FYNNEI. CDR3 length: 12 amino acids. CDR3 DNA sequence: TGTGCCAGCAGTACCATCACCGGGGAGCTGTTTTTT. This sequence encodes CASSTITGELFF.

In this sample, this clonotype turned up many times. V and J are TRBV6-5 and TRBJ2-7, with D unresolved. Trimming pared 3 bases from V and 5 bases from J, leaving 8 bases between. The CDR3 is 12 residues long. Per germline, CDR1 MNHEY and CDR2 SVGAGI. CDR3 amino acids: CASSYSVDEQYF. CDR3 nucleotides: TGTGCCAGCAGTTATTCGGTGGACGAGCAGTACTTC.

This clonotype was seen a handful of times. The V call is TRBV5-1, the J call TRBJ2-5, with 12 bases matching TRBD2. There are 16 residues in the CDR3. Germline CDR1 and CDR2: SGHRS and YFSETQ. After removal of 5 bases from V and 4 bases from J, the junction contained 9 bases not matched to a gene. CDR3 sequence: CASRQTSGRAGETQYF. CDR3 DNA: TGCGCCAGCAGACAGACTAGCGGGAGAGCTGGAGAGACCCAGTACTTC.

This clonotype was observed at least ten times. The V gene is TRBV19, the J gene TRBJ2-7; no firm D call. Germline-derived CDR1 and CDR2 are LNHDA and SQIVND (reference sequence). This CDR3 comprises 14 residues. V was pared by 6 bases and J by 3 bases, with 15 bases between. The DNA of the CDR3 is TGTGCCAGTAGCCGTACGACGGCCCGCTACGAGCAGTACTTC. This sequence encodes CASSRTTARYEQYF.

A few counts support this clonotype. V and J are TRBV12-3 or TRBV12-4 and TRBJ2-5; unclear D gene. The CDR3 loop spans 15 amino acids. Trimming took off 8 bases at V and 5 bases at J, with 21 bases between the two ends. The CDR3 reads CASSLPGPLGETQYF. CDR3 nucleotide sequence: TGTGCCAGCTCTCTCCCTGGGCCACTCGGGGAGACCCAGTACTTC.

This clonotype appeared a few times. The final CDR3 position lacks the conserved phenylalanine or tryptophan, pointing to a likely read error. The chain recombines TRBV5-1 with TRBJ1-2, with D possibly TRBD1 on 5 matching bases. Germline CDR1 is SGHRS and CDR2 is YFSETQ. The CDR3 contains 14 residues. V gave up 4 bases and J gave up 6 bases, with 16 bases separating them. In nucleotides, the CDR3 is TGCGCCAGCAGCATATGGGACCCCCAAAATGGCTACACCCTC. This translates into CASSIWDPQNGYTL.

At least ten counts were recorded for this clonotype. The chain is built from TRBV29-1 and TRBJ1-1, with TRBD1 identical over 8 bases. V lost 7 bases and J lost 0; bases outside the gene matches: 13. The CDR3 consists of 16 residues. Germline CDR1 SQVTM, CDR2 ANQGSEA. The CDR3 protein is CSASPGQGRMNTEAFF. As DNA, the CDR3 is TGCAGCGCGAGCCCAGGACAGGGCCGGATGAACACTGAAGCTTTCTTT.

The table lists this clonotype with many counts. The V call is TRBV7-9, the J call TRBJ1-1; D uncertain. Germline CDR1 reads SEHNR; CDR2 reads FQNEAQ (reference sequence). The CDR3 is made up of 12 amino acids. Trimming removed 6 bases from V and 1 base from J, with 6 bases in between. The CDR3 loop is CASRLTNTEAFF. CDR3 coding DNA: TGTGCCAGCAGGCTCACGAACACTGAAGCTTTCTTT.

The V call is TRBV7-9, the J call TRBJ1-6, with TRBD1 identical over 8 bases. The CDR3 contains 15 residues. Germline V lookup: CDR1 SEHNR, CDR2 FQNEAQ (reference sequence). V trimming: 5 bases; J trimming: 9 bases; junction bases outside the gene matches: 9. The CDR3 sequence: CASSQMVTGGSPLHF. CDR3 nucleotides: TGTGCCAGCAGCCAAATGGTCACAGGGGGTTCACCCCTCCACTTT. The whole variable domain, filled in from reference TRBV7-9 and TRBJ1-6, reads DTGVSQNPRHKITKRGQNVTFRCDPISEHNRLYWYRQTLGQGPEFLTYFQNEAQLEKSRLLSDRFSAERPKGSFSTLEIQRTEQGDSAMYLCASSQMVTGGSPLHFGNGTRLTVT.

This clonotype was counted at least ten times. The chain recombines TRBV6-5 with TRBJ2-5; D uncertain. V shed 4 bases and J shed 0 bases, with 9 bases lying between them. Germline V gene sequence: CDR1 MNHEY, CDR2 SVGAGI. The CDR3 is made up of 14 amino acids. The CDR3 loop reads CASSWASYQETQYF. The CDR3 DNA sequence: TGTGCCAGCAGTTGGGCCTCGTACCAAGAGACCCAGTACTTC.

This clonotype appeared many times. V is TRBV15 and J is TRBJ2-7; the D is unclear. The CDR3 is 12 amino acids. Trimming removed 2 bases at V and 0 bases at J, with 2 bases between. Germline V gene sequence: CDR1 LNHNV, CDR2 YYDKDF (reference sequence). CDR3 amino acids: CATSRNSYEQYF. Written as DNA, the CDR3 is TGTGCCACCAGCAGAAACTCCTACGAGCAGTACTTC.

This clonotype was seen repeatedly, ten times or more. This chain connects TRBV6-2 or TRBV6-3 to TRBJ2-7; 10 bases map to TRBD2. The germline V gene has CDR1 MNHEY and CDR2 SVGEGT. J lost 1 base, V lost 1 base, and 13 bases had no gene match. CDR3 length: 19 residues. The CDR3 sequence: CASSYYPSPSGSDSYEQYF. The DNA of the CDR3 is TGTGCCAGCAGTTACTACCCGTCCCCTAGCGGGAGTGATTCCTACGAGCAGTACTTC.

This clonotype was counted ten times or more. V gene TRBV7-6 combines with J gene TRBJ2-5; TRBD1 is a possible D gene (6 bases). V was trimmed by 1 base and J by 4 bases, leaving 7 bases between them. Germline V CDR1 and CDR2: SGHVS, FNYEAQ. The CDR3 runs 13 residues. The CDR3 protein is CASSLVRGETQYF. The CDR3 region has the DNA TGTGCCAGCAGCTTAGTCAGGGGAGAGACCCAGTACTTC.

The chain uses TRBV5-1 and TRBJ1-1, with D perhaps matching TRBD1 (6 bases). V shed 0 bases and J shed 3 bases, with 9 bases lying between them. The CDR3 is made up of 14 amino acids. CDR1 SGHRS and CDR2 YFSETQ come from the germline V gene. CDR3 protein: CASSLDQGHTEAFF. The CDR3 DNA is TGCGCCAGCAGCTTGGACCAGGGGCACACTGAAGCTTTCTTT.

The table lists this clonotype with many counts. CDR3 DNA: TGTGCCAGCATCCCTCCCCCGGACAGGGTTAAGGGCTACACCTTC. Amino acid sequence: CASIPPPDRVKGYTF. The chain carries TRBV2 and TRBJ1-2, with 8 bases matching TRBD1. The CDR3 runs 15 residues. In germline, CDR1 is SNHLY, CDR2 FYNNEI. V lost 7 bases, J lost 8 bases, and 15 bases stayed unmatched.

This clonotype appeared many times. This chain joins TRBV4-1 and TRBJ1-2; no definite D call. The CDR3 length is 14 residues. V lost 3 bases to trimming and J lost 3 bases, with 11 bases between them. Germline V gives CDR1 MGHRA, CDR2 YSYEKL. The DNA of the CDR3 is TGCGCCAGCAGCCACCCTATGGCGGACTATGGCTACACCTTC. It translates to CASSHPMADYGYTF.

As regards this clonotype: It may be a read error: a sequence one base away is much more abundant. V gene TRBV20-1 combines with J gene TRBJ2-5, with a weak D call TRBD2 (5 bases). Germline loops: CDR1 DFQATT, CDR2 SNEGSKA (reference sequence). The CDR3 extends over 14 amino acids. The CDR3: CSAKPPTGGEAQYF. CDR3 sequence (DNA): TGCAGTGCTAAACCTCCAACCGGAGGAGAGGCCCAGTACTTC.